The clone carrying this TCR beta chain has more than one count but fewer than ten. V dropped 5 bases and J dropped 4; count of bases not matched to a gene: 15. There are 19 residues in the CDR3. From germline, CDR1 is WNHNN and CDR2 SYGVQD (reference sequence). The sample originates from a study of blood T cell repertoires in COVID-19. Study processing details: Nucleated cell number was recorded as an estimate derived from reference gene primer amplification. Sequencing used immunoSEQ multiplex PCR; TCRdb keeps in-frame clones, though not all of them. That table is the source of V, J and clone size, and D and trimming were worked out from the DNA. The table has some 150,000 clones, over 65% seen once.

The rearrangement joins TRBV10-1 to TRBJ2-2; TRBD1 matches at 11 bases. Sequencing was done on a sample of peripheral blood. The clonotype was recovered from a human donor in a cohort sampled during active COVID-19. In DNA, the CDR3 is TGCGCCAGCAGTCCAGGGACAGGGGGTTGGCATGAGGTCACCGGGGAGCTGTTTTTT. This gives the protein CASSPGTGGWHEVTGELFF.